This T cell receptor (beta chain) came from a study of shared clonotypes between healthy human individuals. General study results and limits: There were few donors, and this limited the genetic and exposure-history diversity represented. Approximately 4.5% was the fraction of naive CD4 clonotypes found shared across several donors. Relative to memory subsets, naive subsets generally showed larger estimated richness.

Measured with immunoSEQ multiplex PCR; TCRdb has only the in-frame clones, and not every one. Of over a million clones in the sample, around 82% are singletons; the top ten hold around 0.61%. The germline V gene has CDR1 SGHRS and CDR2 YFSETQ. The ends were cut back, 0 bases at V and 2 bases at J, with 10 bases in the middle. The CDR3 loop spans 15 amino acids. Turning to this clone: Its specificity is not known.

The receptor's source is a man aged 18 to 30 in good health. Some clones in this sample may be carry-over from other donors' samples. The chain uses TRBV5-1 and TRBJ2-3, with D unresolved. Source material: memory CD4+ T cells from PBMCs. Subset here: CD45RA-negative fraction. The CDR3 region has the DNA TGCGCCAGCAGCTTGGCATCCCGGAACACAGATACGCAGTATTTT. Encoded protein: CASSLASRNTDTQYF. The full variable domain, its missing parts supplied by reference TRBV5-1 and TRBJ2-3, is KAGVTQTPRYLIKTRGQQVTLSCSPISGHRSVSWYQQTPGQGLQFLFEYFSETQRNKGNFPGRFSGRQFSNSRSEMNVSTLELGDSALYLCASSLASRNTDTQYFGPGTRLTVL.